Listed below are T cell receptor beta chains from one sample, sequenced in a study of blood T cell repertoires in COVID-19. Measured with immunoSEQ multiplex PCR; TCRdb has only the in-frame clones, and not every one. The profile shows 200,000 to 300,000 clones, more than 75% of them singletons. Sequenced: peripheral blood. The receptors here all came from a woman aged 60-75 years with active or convalescent COVID-19. CDR3s include the opening cysteine and the closing phenylalanine or tryptophan. D genes are given only for firm matches. Clone size is not always given. Where it is, it says once, few, many or a class for expanded clones.

CDR3 protein,CDR3 DNA,V gene,D gene,J gene,clone size
CASRPNGGANVLTF,TGTGCCAGTAGACCAAACGGTGGGGCCAACGTCCTGACTTTC,TRBV19,-,TRBJ2-6,-
CASSLGTGAYNEQFF,TGTGCCAGCAGCTTAGGCACAGGGGCGTACAATGAGCAGTTCTTC,TRBV11-3,TRBD1,TRBJ2-1,-
CASSPGRGAGTEAFF,TGCGCCAGCAGCCCTGGTCGGGGGGCCGGCACTGAAGCTTTCTTT,TRBV5-1,-,TRBJ1-1,once
CSVDIFRGLVYNEQFF,TGCAGCGTTGACATATTCAGGGGTTTGGTATACAATGAGCAGTTCTTC,TRBV29-1,-,TRBJ2-1,-
CAVSGGWWTEAFF,TGTGCCGTCAGCGGGGGTTGGTGGACTGAAGCTTTCTTT,TRBV6-5,-,TRBJ1-1,-
CASSTRDRGENQPQHF,TGTGCCAGTAGTACCCGGGACAGGGGAGAGAATCAGCCCCAGCATTTT,TRBV19,TRBD1,TRBJ1-5,-
CASSEARSAEQYF,TGTGCCAGCAGTGAGGCGAGGTCGGCAGAGCAGTACTTC,TRBV6-4,-,TRBJ2-7,many
CASSQRRGGAPDTQYF,TGTGCCAGCAGCCAGCGCCGCGGGGGGGCCCCAGATACGCAGTATTTT,TRBV7-2,TRBD2,TRBJ2-3,-
CASVFGQDYGYTF,TGTGCCAGCGTCTTCGGACAGGACTATGGCTACACCTTC,TRBV6-6,TRBD1,TRBJ1-2,-
CASSGRDSLEKLFF,TGTGCCAGCAGTGGCCGGGACAGTCTTGAAAAACTGTTTTTT,TRBV6-6,TRBD1,TRBJ1-4,-
CAISGGQGANEQFF,TGTGCCATCAGTGGCGGACAGGGAGCCAATGAGCAGTTCTTC,TRBV10-3,TRBD1,TRBJ2-1,-
CASSQGAGTQETQYF,TGTGCCAGCAGCCAGGGGGCAGGGACCCAAGAGACCCAGTACTTC,TRBV7-9,TRBD1,TRBJ2-5,-
CASSLGAAGYTF,TGTGCCAGCAGTTTAGGGGCAGCCGGCTACACCTTC,TRBV12-3/TRBV12-4,-,TRBJ1-2,few
CASSQGDRQETQYF,TGTGCCAGCAGCCAGGGGGACAGACAAGAGACCCAGTACTTC,TRBV3-1/TRBV3-2,TRBD1,TRBJ2-5,-
CASSWGRQGPRKNTEAFF,TGCGCCAGCAGCTGGGGCCGACAGGGGCCAAGAAAGAACACTGAAGCTTTCTTT,TRBV5-1,TRBD1,TRBJ1-1,-
CASSYRTANYGYTF,TGTGCCAGCAGTTACCGGACAGCGAACTATGGCTACACCTTC,TRBV6-2/TRBV6-3,-,TRBJ1-2,-
CASRNRAVDTEAFF,TGTGCCAGCAGGAACAGGGCGGTGGACACTGAAGCTTTCTTT,TRBV2,-,TRBJ1-1,-
CSVVGPGLRQETQYF,TGCAGCGTTGTAGGGCCGGGACTGCGGCAAGAGACCCAGTACTTC,TRBV29-1,-,TRBJ2-5,once
CASSLARVGFTGELFF,TGCGCCAGCAGCTTGGCCAGGGTAGGGTTCACCGGGGAGCTGTTTTTT,TRBV5-1,-,TRBJ2-2,-
CASSENRDTDTQYF,TGTGCCAGCAGTGAAAACAGGGACACAGATACGCAGTATTTT,TRBV6-1,-,TRBJ2-3,once
CASSIRGGGDNSPLHF,TGTGCCAGCAGTATTAGAGGGGGGGGTGACAATTCACCCCTCCACTTT,TRBV7-2,-,TRBJ1-6,-
CASSRTGYGTEAFF,TGTGCCAGCAGCCGGACAGGGTATGGCACTGAAGCTTTCTTT,TRBV27,TRBD1,TRBJ1-1,-
CSASYSNQPQHF,TGCAGTGCTAGTTATAGCAATCAGCCCCAGCATTTT,TRBV20-1,-,TRBJ1-5,few
CASSFTGPPGANVLTF,TGTGCCAGCAGTTTTACAGGGCCCCCTGGGGCCAACGTCCTGACTTTC,TRBV6-6,-,TRBJ2-6,-
CASSPGGGGLDSPLHF,TGTGCCAGCAGTCCGGGTGGGGGCGGCTTGGATTCACCCCTCCACTTT,TRBV5-4,-,TRBJ1-6,-
CASSQDYIMNTEAFF,TGCGCCAGCAGCCAAGATTACATAATGAACACTGAAGCTTTCTTT,TRBV4-3,-,TRBJ1-1,-
CASSPPRVGRNTEAFF,TGTGCCAGCTCACCACCGAGGGTAGGCAGGAACACTGAAGCTTTCTTT,TRBV18,-,TRBJ1-1,few
CASSLRAGGLQETQYF,TGTGCCAGCAGCTTAAGAGCGGGGGGCCTCCAAGAGACCCAGTACTTC,TRBV7-3,TRBD2,TRBJ2-5,-
CASSTRTGPDQPQHF,TGTGCCAGCAGTACCCGGACAGGGCCCGATCAGCCCCAGCATTTT,TRBV6-5,TRBD1,TRBJ1-5,-
CASSVSAGGREKLFF,TGTGCCAGCAGCGTATCGGCTGGAGGAAGGGAAAAACTGTTTTTT,TRBV9,-,TRBJ1-4,-
CASRSGDTEAFF,TGTGCCAGCAGATCCGGGGACACTGAAGCTTTCTTT,TRBV6-6,-,TRBJ1-1,-
CAISAGAREQYF,TGTGCCATATCCGCGGGGGCCCGCGAGCAGTACTTC,TRBV10-3,-,TRBJ2-7,-
CASSPRGGARGYTF,TGTGCCAGCAGTCCCCGGGGGGGGGCTCGAGGCTACACCTTC,TRBV3-1/TRBV3-2,-,TRBJ1-2,-
CASSWDSGNGYTF,TGCGCCAGCAGTTGGGACTCCGGCAATGGCTACACCTTC,TRBV5-1,-,TRBJ1-2,-
CASSYRQGAGYTF,TGTGCCAGCAGTTACCGGCAGGGGGCTGGCTACACCTTC,TRBV6-5,TRBD1,TRBJ1-2,once
CASSRTVSNEQFF,TGTGCCAGCAGCCGGACAGTAAGCAATGAGCAGTTCTTC,TRBV7-9,-,TRBJ2-1,-
CASSYGQGGYEQYF,TGTGCCAGCAGTTACGGTCAGGGGGGCTACGAGCAGTACTTC,TRBV6-2/TRBV6-3,-,TRBJ2-7,-
CASRNRSPPNIQYF,TGTGCCAGCAGGAACAGGTCCCCCCCGAACATTCAGTACTTC,TRBV6-5,-,TRBJ2-4,-
CASRATITGETQYF,TGTGCCAGCAGGGCGACTATCACTGGAGAGACCCAGTACTTC,TRBV2,-,TRBJ2-5,-
CASSLTGGSGNQPQHF,TGTGCCAGCTCGCTTACAGGGGGCTCTGGCAATCAGCCCCAGCATTTT,TRBV18,TRBD1,TRBJ1-5,-
CASGLVGSEQFF,TGTGCTAGTGGTTTGGTAGGGAGCGAGCAGTTCTTC,TRBV12-5,-,TRBJ2-1,-
CASSEQGAGGYTF,TGTGCCAGCAGTGAACAGGGGGCAGGTGGCTACACCTTC,TRBV6-4,TRBD1,TRBJ1-2,few
CASSRYRDRAEAFF,TGTGCCAGCAGCAGGTATAGAGACAGGGCTGAAGCTTTCTTT,TRBV21-1,-,TRBJ1-1,-
CAIRGTGDTEAFF,TGCGCCATCAGAGGGACAGGGGACACTGAAGCTTTCTTT,TRBV10-3,TRBD1,TRBJ1-1,-
CASTDSGNTQYF,TGTGCCAGCACTGATAGCGGGAACACGCAGTATTTT,TRBV2,TRBD2,TRBJ2-3,-
CASSSGGPEAFF,TGTGCCAGCAGCTCAGGGGGGCCTGAAGCTTTCTTT,TRBV5-6,TRBD1,TRBJ1-1,-
CASSSIRGWYGYTF,TGTGCCAGCAGCTCCATCAGGGGGTGGTATGGCTACACCTTC,TRBV11-2,TRBD1,TRBJ1-2,few
CASSPLRGPTDTQYF,TGCGCCAGCAGCCCCCTAAGGGGGCCGACAGATACGCAGTATTTT,TRBV4-1,TRBD1,TRBJ2-3,-
CASSVGGQGAYEQYF,TGTGCCAGCAGCGTAGGGGGGCAGGGGGCCTACGAGCAGTACTTC,TRBV9,TRBD1,TRBJ2-7,-
CASSPAAGGTYEQYF,TGTGCCAGCAGCCCGGCGGCAGGGGGAACCTACGAGCAGTACTTC,TRBV7-8,TRBD1,TRBJ2-7,few
CSASGTGSGDTQYF,TGCAGCGCCTCTGGGACAGGGTCTGGTGATACGCAGTATTTT,TRBV29-1,TRBD1,TRBJ2-3,-
CAITDRVEVPQHF,TGTGCCATCACTGACCGGGTCGAGGTCCCCCAGCATTTT,TRBV10-3,-,TRBJ1-5,-
CASSPGWGRTPLHF,TGTGCCAGCAGCCCGGGGTGGGGGAGGACACCCCTCCACTTT,TRBV7-9,-,TRBJ1-6,-
CASSYSGMGLSGNTIYF,TGCGCCAGCAGCTACTCAGGGATGGGGCTCTCTGGAAACACCATATATTTT,TRBV5-1,-,TRBJ1-3,-
CASSLGGAGANVLTF,TGTGCCAGCAGTTTAGGGGGGGCTGGGGCCAACGTCCTGACTTTC,TRBV28,TRBD2,TRBJ2-6,-
CASSIGGAAKNIQYF,TGTGCCAGTAGTATAGGGGGCGCGGCCAAAAACATTCAGTACTTC,TRBV19,-,TRBJ2-4,-
CASSLPGGGADTQYF,TGTGCCAGCAGCCTCCCGGGAGGGGGCGCAGATACGCAGTATTTT,TRBV9,-,TRBJ2-3,-
CAISDRGQGGREKLFF,TGTGCCATCAGTGACCGCGGACAGGGGGGGCGTGAAAAACTGTTTTTT,TRBV10-3,TRBD1,TRBJ1-4,-
CASSLGQESNQPQHF,TGTGCCAGCAGCCTCGGACAGGAAAGCAATCAGCCCCAGCATTTT,TRBV5-8,TRBD1,TRBJ1-5,few
CASSPGLAGGPSKNIQYF,TGCGCCAGCAGCCCGGGACTAGCGGGGGGGCCGAGCAAAAACATTCAGTACTTC,TRBV4-1,TRBD2,TRBJ2-4,few